This T cell receptor beta chain was recovered during a study of Tregs in tolerant kidney transplant recipients. About the research overall: Related graft donors supplied nonmyeloablative bone marrow transplants, and mixed chimerism was transient.

Whole-study results and caveats: Biological reproducibility was not directly addressed, but technical replication error appeared minimal. The small number of patients limits these findings pending further validation.

The CDR3 has 13 residues. The trim removed 2 bases at V and 4 bases at J, leaving 0 bases unmatched. CDR1 and CDR2 from the germline V gene are LGHNT and FRNRAP. This clone has a handful of counts. Its antigen is currently unknown. Unstimulated Tregs (CD4+CD25+CD127-) and CD4+CD25- non-Tregs were sorted from PBMCs. TCRdb's table, derived via immunoSEQ multiplex PCR, lists solely in-frame clones and lacks some. The table lists 110,000 or so clones, about 90% of them singletons. The TCR originated in a human donor who received a combined kidney and bone marrow transplant. Sequences were derived from CD4+ T cells from blood, sampled before the transplant. This chain uses TRBV12-5 with TRBJ2-3, with TRBD2 matching over 7 bases. The CDR3 DNA is TGTGCTAGTGGTTTGCGGGGGGCAGATACGCAGTATTTT. Its translation: CASGLRGADTQYF.